A single sample gave rise to the 3 T cell receptor beta chains below, sequenced in a study of blood T cells in healthy people across ages. Sample-barcoded 5' priming and a J-beta primer mix drove a second PCR of roughly 7 to 11 cycles. One entry per CDR3 protein, called by TCRdb with MiXCR from the 5' RACE reads. The sample consists of about 680,000 distinct CDR3 sequences, 49% of them appearing once. Sequencing was performed on blood. These receptors all come from a woman aged 60-75 years in good health.

Notes on this clonotype: The junction departs from the called germline gene at one end, perhaps through a read error. V usage is TRBV5-1 and J usage is TRBJ2-1, with D perhaps TRBD2 (5 bases). This CDR3 region has 15 residues. Germline V gives CDR1 SGHRS, CDR2 YFSETQ. CDR3 bases: TGCGCCAGCAGCCCCCGGGGAGCGGAATACAATGAGCAGTCCTTC. This gives the protein CASSPRGAEYNEQSF.

CDR3 in amino acids: CASTKARTGSSYEQYF. The CDR3 nucleotides are TGTGCCAGCACCAAAGCCCGGACAGGGAGCTCCTACGAGCAGTACTTC. The chain joins TRBV6-2 or TRBV6-3 to TRBJ2-7, with TRBD1 matching over 8 bases. The CDR3 spans 16 residues. Germline CDR1 MNHEY, CDR2 SVGEGT. The J segment lost 0 bases and the V segment lost 7 bases, leaving 11 bases of the junction unmatched.

The chain recombines TRBV4-3 with TRBJ2-1; 10 nucleotides line up with TRBD2. V dropped 0 bases and J dropped 6; count of bases not matched to a gene: 8. The CDR3 runs to 17 residues. Germline V gene data show CDR1 as LGHNA and CDR2 as YSLEER. CDR3 in amino acids: CASSQEPAGGPGNEQFF. CDR3 sequence (DNA): TGCGCCAGCAGCCAAGAACCAGCGGGAGGGCCCGGCAATGAGCAGTTCTTC.